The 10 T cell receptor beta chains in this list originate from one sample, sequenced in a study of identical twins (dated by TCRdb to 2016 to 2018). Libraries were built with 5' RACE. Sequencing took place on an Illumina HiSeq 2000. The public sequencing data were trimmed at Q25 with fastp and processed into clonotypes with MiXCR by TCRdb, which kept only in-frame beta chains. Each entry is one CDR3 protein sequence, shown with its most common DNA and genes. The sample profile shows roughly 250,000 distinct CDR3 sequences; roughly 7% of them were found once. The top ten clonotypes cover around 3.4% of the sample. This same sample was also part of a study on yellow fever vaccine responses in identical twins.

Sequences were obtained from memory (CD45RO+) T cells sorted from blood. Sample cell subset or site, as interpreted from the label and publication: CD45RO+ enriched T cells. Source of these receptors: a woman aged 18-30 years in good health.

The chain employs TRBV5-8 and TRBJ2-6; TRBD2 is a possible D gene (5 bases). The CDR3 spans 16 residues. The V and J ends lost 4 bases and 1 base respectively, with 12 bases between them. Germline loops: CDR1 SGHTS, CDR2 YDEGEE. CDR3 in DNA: TGTGCCAGCAGCGGTAACCCGGGATCTGGGGCCAACGTCCTGACTTTC. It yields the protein CASSGNPGSGANVLTF.

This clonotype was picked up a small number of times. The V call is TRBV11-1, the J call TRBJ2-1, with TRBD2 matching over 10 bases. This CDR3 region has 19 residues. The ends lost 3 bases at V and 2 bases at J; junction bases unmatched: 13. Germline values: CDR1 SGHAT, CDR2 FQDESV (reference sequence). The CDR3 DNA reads TGTGCCAGCAGCTTCCGTCCTGAGGGACTAGCGAGAACCTACAATGAGCAGTTCTTC. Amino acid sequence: CASSFRPEGLARTYNEQFF.

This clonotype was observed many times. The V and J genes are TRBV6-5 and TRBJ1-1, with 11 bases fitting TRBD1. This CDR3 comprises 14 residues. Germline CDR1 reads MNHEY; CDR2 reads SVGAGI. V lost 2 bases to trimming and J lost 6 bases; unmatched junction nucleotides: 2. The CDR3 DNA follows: TGTGCCAGCAGTTACGGGACAGGGGGACCTGAAGCTTTCTTT. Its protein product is CASSYGTGGPEAFF.

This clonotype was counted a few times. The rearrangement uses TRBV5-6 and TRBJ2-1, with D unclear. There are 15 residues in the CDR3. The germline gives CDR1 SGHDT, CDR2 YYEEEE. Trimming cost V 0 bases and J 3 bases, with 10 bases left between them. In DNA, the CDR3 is TGTGCCAGCAGCTTGGGCCCAGGAAGCTACAATGAGCAGTTCTTC. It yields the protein CASSLGPGSYNEQFF.

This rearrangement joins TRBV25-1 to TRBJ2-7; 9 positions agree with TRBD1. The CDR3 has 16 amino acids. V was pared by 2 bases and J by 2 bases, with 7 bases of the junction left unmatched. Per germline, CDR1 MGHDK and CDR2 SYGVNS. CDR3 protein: CASSEDFWTGAYEQYF. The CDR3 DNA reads TGTGCCAGCAGTGAAGATTTCTGGACAGGGGCCTACGAGCAGTACTTC.

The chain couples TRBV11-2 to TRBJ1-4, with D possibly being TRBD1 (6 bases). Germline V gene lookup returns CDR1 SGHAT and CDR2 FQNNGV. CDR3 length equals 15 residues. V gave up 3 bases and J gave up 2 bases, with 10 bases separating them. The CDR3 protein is CASSFRGSTNEKLFF. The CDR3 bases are TGTGCCAGCAGCTTCAGGGGAAGCACTAATGAAAAACTGTTTTTT.

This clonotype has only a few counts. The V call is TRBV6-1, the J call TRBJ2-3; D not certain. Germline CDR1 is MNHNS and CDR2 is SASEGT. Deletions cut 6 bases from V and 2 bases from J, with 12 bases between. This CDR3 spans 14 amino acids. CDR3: CASRSYGLTDTQYF. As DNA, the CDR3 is TGTGCCAGCAGGAGCTATGGGCTCACAGATACGCAGTATTTT.

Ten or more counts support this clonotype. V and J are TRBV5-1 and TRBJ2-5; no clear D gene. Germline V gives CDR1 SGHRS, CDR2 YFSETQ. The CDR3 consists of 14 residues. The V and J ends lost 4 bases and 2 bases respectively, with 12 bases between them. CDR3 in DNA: TGCGCCAGCAGCCTGGAAGGGCGACAAGAGACCCAGTACTTC. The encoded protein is CASSLEGRQETQYF.

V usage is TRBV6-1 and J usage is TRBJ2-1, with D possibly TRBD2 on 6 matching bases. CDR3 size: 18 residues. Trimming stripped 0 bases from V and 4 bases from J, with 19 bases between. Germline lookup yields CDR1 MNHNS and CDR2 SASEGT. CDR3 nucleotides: TGTGCCAGCAGTGAAGCAGGCCGGGGGATGCGATTGTACAATGAGCAGTTCTTC. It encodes CASSEAGRGMRLYNEQFF.

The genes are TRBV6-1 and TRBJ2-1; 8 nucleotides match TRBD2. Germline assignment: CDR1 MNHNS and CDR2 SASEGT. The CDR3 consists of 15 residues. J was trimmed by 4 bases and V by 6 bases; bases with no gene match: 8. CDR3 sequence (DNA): TGTGCCAGCAGCCCCACTAGCGGAGAATACAATGAGCAGTTCTTC. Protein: CASSPTSGEYNEQFF.